Following are 9 T cell receptor beta chains from one sample sequenced in a study of cytomegalovirus exposure and HLA in healthy donors. With 60 Vbeta and 13 Jbeta primers, the PCR was carried out. Clones were read by immunoSEQ multiplex PCR, and TCRdb kept only the in-frame ones, dropping some. The table lists about 170,000 clones, roughly 79% of them singletons. Sequencing was performed on PBMCs. These receptors came from a man aged 35-49 years in good health and CMV-seropositive.

The V call is TRBV29-1, the J call TRBJ2-7; D perhaps matches TRBD2 (5 bases). V lost 7 bases and J lost 5, with 15 bases in between. The CDR3 extends over 12 amino acids. Germline V CDR1 and CDR2: SQVTM, ANQGSEA. This chain's CDR3 is CSARREGNEQYF. The CDR3 region has the DNA TGCAGCGCTCGACGGGAAGGAAACGAGCAGTACTTC.

V usage is TRBV2 and J usage is TRBJ2-7; 9 nucleotides line up with TRBD1. Germline CDR1 is SNHLY and CDR2 is FYNNEI. The CDR3 length is 14 residues. Trimming cost V 6 bases and J 0 bases; bases outside gene matches: 3. CDR3 sequence (DNA): TGTGCCAGCAGGGGACAGGGTCTCTCCTACGAGCAGTACTTC. This codes for CASRGQGLSYEQYF.

The chain couples TRBV7-9 to TRBJ2-1; D is possibly TRBD2 (5 bases). V gave up 5 bases and J gave up 2 bases, with 16 bases separating them. Germline CDR1 SEHNR, CDR2 FQNEAQ (reference sequence). This CDR3 region has 16 residues. CDR3 DNA: TGTGCCAGCAGCCCCGGAAGGGAGTTTACCTACAATGAGCAGTTCTTC. Encoded protein: CASSPGREFTYNEQFF.

The chain employs TRBV7-6 and TRBJ2-1; 8 bases agree with TRBD2. The CDR3 length is 16 residues. After removal of 7 bases from V and 5 bases from J, the junction contained 13 bases not matched to a gene. Germline CDR1 and CDR2: SGHVS and FNYEAQ. The CDR3 reads CASNCRTSLKHNEQFF. The CDR3 DNA reads as TGTGCCAGCAACTGCCGGACTAGCCTCAAGCACAATGAGCAGTTCTTC.

The gene calls are TRBV9 and TRBJ1-1; D is possibly TRBD1 (5 bases). Trimming pared 3 bases from V and 5 bases from J, leaving 20 bases between. This CDR3 is built from 16 residues. The germline gives CDR1 SGDLS, CDR2 YYNGEE. CDR3 nucleotide sequence: TGTGCCAGCAGCGCCCGTGGGGCCCCAAGGGGAACTGAAGCTTTCTTT. Protein: CASSARGAPRGTEAFF.

The genes are TRBV29-1 and TRBJ2-7, with TRBD1 identical over 8 bases. Germline loops: CDR1 SQVTM, CDR2 ANQGSEA. The CDR3 contains 15 residues. V was pared by 0 bases and J by 3 bases, with 7 bases of the junction left unmatched. In DNA, the CDR3 is TGCAGCGTTGAAGATCGAGCCGGACAGGGCTACGAGCAGTACTTC. It encodes CSVEDRAGQGYEQYF.

As concerns this clone: In the same sample, other DNA sequences code for this CDR3. This rearrangement joins TRBV11-3 to TRBJ1-1, with D uncertain. CDR1 and CDR2 (germline): SGHNT, YENEEA. The V and J ends lost 2 bases and 8 bases respectively, with 18 bases between them. The CDR3 sequence is 15 residues long. CDR3 region: CASSLPGSGTPEAFF. As DNA, the CDR3 is TGTGCCAGCAGCTTACCCGGGTCCGGAACGCCCGAAGCTTTCTTT. The variable domain in full, completed from reference TRBV11-3 and TRBJ1-1, reads EAGVVQSPRYKIIEKKQPVAFWCNPISGHNTLYWYLQNLGQGPELLIRYENEEAVDDSQLPKDRFSAERLKGVDSTLKIQPAELGDSAVYLCASSLPGSGTPEAFFGQGTRLTVV.

The chain employs TRBV19 and TRBJ2-2; 11 positions agree with TRBD2. Germline CDR1 and CDR2: LNHDA and SQIVND (reference sequence). CDR3 length equals 14 residues. V dropped 10 bases and J dropped 2; count of bases not matched to a gene: 3. The CDR3 DNA sequence: TGTGCCACCACTAGCGGGGGAAACACCGGGGAGCTGTTTTTT. Translating it yields CATTSGGNTGELFF.

This chain links TRBV7-6 with TRBJ2-1; D is ambiguous. V was clipped by 1 base and J by 9 bases, with 13 bases between them. CDR1 and CDR2 from the germline V gene are SGHVS and FNYEAQ. The CDR3 length is 14 residues. CDR3 sequence reads: CASSLDVALAEQFF. In DNA form, the CDR3 reads TGTGCCAGCAGCTTAGATGTCGCCCTGGCTGAGCAGTTCTTC.